The clone carrying this T cell receptor (beta chain) turned up a few times. Antigen: not known. This could be a read error, since a much larger clone is one nucleotide away. The entry originates in a study of Graves' ophthalmopathy and Graves' hyperthyroidism. Study-level findings and limits: The blood repertoire also included most expanded thyroid clonotypes above 0.001 frequency.

Patients were excluded if they had other autoimmune diseases or uncontrolled infections, and likewise if pregnancy or lactation applied. Serum thyroxine and TRAb, along with clinical symptoms, thyroid ultrasound and orbital computed tomography, were what diagnosis relied on. PBMCs were obtained from 8 to 10 ml of fresh peripheral blood. Amplification targeted the TCR beta CDR3 regions, with RNA transcripts as the source material. In the first round, RT-PCR was carried out with HTBI primers, and a multiplex PCR formed the second round. One entry per CDR3 protein, called by TCRdb with MiXCR from the multiplex PCR reads. The repertoire has some 390,000 distinct CDR3 sequences, around 20% of them found once; the top ten carry 1.6%. Germline CDR1 reads MGHRA; CDR2 reads YSYEKL. This CDR3 is built from 14 residues.

The J gene is TRBJ2-7, the V gene TRBV4-1; D remains ambiguous. The receptor comes from a woman aged 18-29 years with Graves' ophthalmopathy. Input material: peripheral blood. CDR3 sequence: CASSQVELGNEQHF. The CDR3 DNA reads as TGCGCCAGCAGCCAAGTGGAGTTGGGTAACGAGCAGCACTTC.